This is a list of T cell receptor beta chains from one sample in a study of T cell responses to AZD1222 COVID-19 vaccine. TCRdb's copy holds only in-frame clones and misses some; the assay was immunoSEQ multiplex PCR. Among roughly 120,000 clones listed, just under 95% were seen once. Source: peripheral blood, taken on day 0 of AZD1222 vaccination. The receptors originated from an adult in good health. Both conserved end residues are part of each CDR3. D genes are given only for firm matches. The size of a clone is reported for some rows only, either as once, few or many, or as a class for expanded clones.

size: -
D: -
J: TRBJ2-7
V: TRBV2
CDR3: CASSSQGGGHEQYF
DNA: TGTGCCAGCAGTTCACAGGGAGGGGGCCACGAGCAGTACTTC

size: -
D: -
J: TRBJ2-7
V: TRBV27
CDR3: CASSFSGSFSYEQYF
DNA: TGTGCCAGCAGTTTTTCAGGGTCCTTCTCCTACGAGCAGTACTTC

size: -
D: -
J: TRBJ1-2
V: TRBV6-5
CDR3: CASSYSRALYGYTF
DNA: TGTGCCAGCAGTTACTCGCGGGCTCTCTATGGCTACACCTTC

size: few
D: -
J: TRBJ1-1
V: TRBV20-1
CDR3: CSARTSTEAFF
DNA: TGCAGTGCTAGGACCAGCACTGAAGCTTTCTTT

size: -
D: TRBD1
J: TRBJ2-2
V: TRBV7-8
CDR3: CASSLDLGTGFFVF
DNA: TGTGCCAGCAGCTTAGATCTGGGGACAGGATTTTTTGTTTTT

size: -
D: -
J: TRBJ1-2
V: TRBV19
CDR3: CASSSWTVAAYGYTF
DNA: TGTGCCAGTAGTAGCTGGACAGTTGCTGCCTATGGCTACACCTTC

size: few
D: -
J: TRBJ1-5
V: TRBV28
CDR3: CASSPPGEDNQPQHF
DNA: TGTGCCAGCAGTCCCCCAGGGGAGGACAATCAGCCCCAGCATTTT

size: -
D: -
J: TRBJ2-1
V: TRBV7-9
CDR3: CASSLAVSGLSYNEQFF
DNA: TGTGCCAGCAGCTTAGCGGTATCAGGGTTGTCCTACAATGAGCAGTTCTTC

size: -
D: -
J: TRBJ2-5
V: TRBV5-6
CDR3: CASSLRQAQETQYF
DNA: TGTGCCAGCAGCTTACGACAGGCCCAAGAGACCCAGTACTTC

size: -
D: -
J: TRBJ1-5
V: TRBV27
CDR3: CASSLYDSNQPQHF
DNA: TGTGCCAGCAGTTTATACGATAGCAATCAGCCCCAGCATTTT

size: -
D: TRBD2
J: TRBJ2-1
V: TRBV2
CDR3: CASSVGLAANNEQFF
DNA: TGTGCCAGCAGTGTGGGACTAGCGGCTAACAATGAGCAGTTCTTC

size: -
D: -
J: TRBJ1-1
V: TRBV6-5
CDR3: CASSYTANTEAFF
DNA: TGTGCCAGCAGTTACACTGCGAACACTGAAGCTTTCTTT

size: -
D: -
J: TRBJ2-5
V: TRBV2
CDR3: CASSETAGTETQYF
DNA: TGTGCCAGCAGTGAAACGGCAGGGACAGAGACCCAGTACTTC

size: -
D: -
J: TRBJ2-1
V: TRBV3-1/TRBV3-2
CDR3: CASSQGGQITGHPKFF
DNA: TGTGCCAGCAGCCAAGGCGGACAGATAACAGGTCATCCTAAGTTCTTC

size: -
D: -
J: TRBJ2-1
V: TRBV30
CDR3: CAWGSGTSYNEQFF
DNA: TGTGCCTGGGGGTCCGGGACTTCCTACAATGAGCAGTTCTTC

size: -
D: -
J: TRBJ1-5
V: TRBV15
CDR3: CATSRDHQPQHF
DNA: TGTGCCACCAGCAGAGACCATCAGCCCCAGCATTTT

size: -
D: TRBD1
J: TRBJ1-2
V: TRBV11-2
CDR3: CASSLGQGVYGYTF
DNA: TGTGCCAGCAGTTTAGGACAGGGAGTATATGGCTACACCTTC

size: -
D: -
J: TRBJ1-4
V: TRBV20-1
CDR3: CSASEGVNEKLFF
DNA: TGCAGTGCTAGTGAAGGGGTTAATGAAAAACTGTTTTTT

size: -
D: -
J: TRBJ2-2
V: TRBV3-1/TRBV3-2
CDR3: CASSLRTITGELFF
DNA: TGTGCCAGCAGCCTTAGGACTATCACCGGGGAGCTGTTTTTT

size: -
D: -
J: TRBJ1-3
V: TRBV10-3
CDR3: CAISESKVRQALSGNTIYF
DNA: TGTGCCATCAGTGAGTCGAAGGTTCGACAGGCGCTCTCTGGAAACACCATATATTTT

size: once
D: TRBD2
J: TRBJ2-5
V: TRBV28
CDR3: CASSGTREREVPETQYF
DNA: TGTGCCAGCAGTGGTACGCGCGAGCGGGAGGTTCCGGAGACCCAGTACTTC

size: once
D: TRBD1
J: TRBJ1-2
V: TRBV5-4
CDR3: CASSLDRGNYGYTF
DNA: TGTGCCAGCAGCTTGGACAGGGGAAACTATGGCTACACCTTC

size: -
D: -
J: TRBJ2-1
V: TRBV3-1/TRBV3-2
CDR3: CASSQRSSYNEQFF
DNA: TGTGCCAGCAGCCAAAGGTCCTCCTACAATGAGCAGTTCTTC

size: -
D: -
J: TRBJ1-6
V: TRBV7-8
CDR3: CASRPDRTSSYNSPLHF
DNA: TGTGCCAGCAGACCCGACAGGACCAGCTCCTATAATTCACCCCTCCACTTT